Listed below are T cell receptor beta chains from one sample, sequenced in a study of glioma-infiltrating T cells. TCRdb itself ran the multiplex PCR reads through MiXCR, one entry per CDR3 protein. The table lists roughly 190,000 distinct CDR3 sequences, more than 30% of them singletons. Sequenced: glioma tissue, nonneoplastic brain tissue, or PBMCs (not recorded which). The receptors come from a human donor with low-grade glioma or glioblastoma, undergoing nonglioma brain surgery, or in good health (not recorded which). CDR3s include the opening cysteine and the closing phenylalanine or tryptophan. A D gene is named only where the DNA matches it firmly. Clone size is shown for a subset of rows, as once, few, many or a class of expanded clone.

cdr3_aa: CASTQPAGISYEQYF; cdr3_nt: TGTGCCAGCACCCAACCAGCGGGAATCTCCTACGAGCAGTACTTC; d_call: TRBD2; clone_size: many; v_call: TRBV28; j_call: TRBJ2-7
cdr3_aa: CATSRESVRAQVKTQYF; cdr3_nt: TGTGCCACCAGCAGAGAGTCCGTTCGGGCCCAGGTGAAGACCCAGTACTTC; d_call: .; clone_size: .; v_call: TRBV15; j_call: TRBJ2-5
cdr3_aa: CASSDRAGEQYF; cdr3_nt: TGTGCCAGCAGTGACAGGGCAGGCGAGCAGTACTTC; d_call: .; clone_size: many; v_call: TRBV6-1; j_call: TRBJ2-7
cdr3_aa: CASSPRFVSGGFYNEQFF; cdr3_nt: TGTGCCAGCAGCCCTCGGTTTGTTAGCGGGGGATTCTACAATGAGCAGTTCTTC; d_call: TRBD2; clone_size: many; v_call: TRBV7-2; j_call: TRBJ2-1
cdr3_aa: CSAPRGPETQYF; cdr3_nt: TGCAGTGCTCCCCGTGGGCCCGAGACCCAGTACTTC; d_call: .; clone_size: many; v_call: TRBV20-1; j_call: TRBJ2-5
cdr3_aa: CASSLDASVEQFF; cdr3_nt: TGTGCCAGCAGCTTAGATGCTAGCGTTGAGCAGTTCTTC; d_call: .; clone_size: many; v_call: TRBV11-3; j_call: TRBJ2-1
cdr3_aa: CASRADLYGYTF; cdr3_nt: TGCGCCAGCAGGGCGGACCTCTATGGCTACACCTTC; d_call: .; clone_size: many; v_call: TRBV5-1; j_call: TRBJ1-2
cdr3_aa: CASSFTGGQPQHF; cdr3_nt: TGTGCCAGCAGCTTCACAGGGGGCCAGCCCCAGCATTTT; d_call: TRBD1; clone_size: many; v_call: TRBV7-2; j_call: TRBJ1-5
cdr3_aa: CASTDRLTDTQYF; cdr3_nt: TGTGCCAGCACCGATAGACTCACAGATACGCAGTATTTT; d_call: .; clone_size: many; v_call: TRBV6-2/TRBV6-3; j_call: TRBJ2-3
cdr3_aa: CASSQDFNRQGNYGYTF; cdr3_nt: TGCGCCAGCAGCCAAGACTTCAACAGACAGGGGAACTATGGCTACACCTTC; d_call: TRBD1; clone_size: once; v_call: TRBV4-1; j_call: TRBJ1-2
cdr3_aa: CSVDHRDSHTDTQYF; cdr3_nt: TGCAGCGTGGATCACAGGGACTCCCACACAGATACGCAGTATTTT; d_call: .; clone_size: .; v_call: TRBV29-1; j_call: TRBJ2-3
cdr3_aa: CASSHGRSGANVLTF; cdr3_nt: TGTGCCAGCAGCCATGGAAGGTCTGGGGCCAACGTCCTGACTTTC; d_call: .; clone_size: few; v_call: TRBV5-8; j_call: TRBJ2-6
cdr3_aa: CASSLGLAQETQYF; cdr3_nt: TGTGCCAGCAGCTTGGGACTGGCTCAAGAGACCCAGTACTTC; d_call: .; clone_size: many; v_call: TRBV7-2; j_call: TRBJ2-5
cdr3_aa: CASSDWQGEYAAFF; cdr3_nt: TGTGCCAGCAGTGATTGGCAGGGCGAATATGCGGCTTTCTTT; d_call: .; clone_size: many; v_call: TRBV6-1; j_call: TRBJ1-1
cdr3_aa: CASRGTHSYNEQFF; cdr3_nt: TGTGCCAGCAGAGGGACGCACTCCTACAATGAGCAGTTCTTC; d_call: .; clone_size: many; v_call: TRBV6-2/TRBV6-3; j_call: TRBJ2-1
cdr3_aa: CASSLYADTQYF; cdr3_nt: TGCGCCAGCAGCCTCTATGCGGATACGCAGTATTTT; d_call: .; clone_size: many; v_call: TRBV4-3; j_call: TRBJ2-3
cdr3_aa: CASSLTSGQYEQYF; cdr3_nt: TGTGCCAGCAGCCTAACTAGCGGACAATACGAGCAGTACTTC; d_call: TRBD2; clone_size: many; v_call: TRBV7-2; j_call: TRBJ2-7
cdr3_aa: CAWNRGRTTGELFF; cdr3_nt: TGTGCCTGGAATCGCGGGAGAACAACCGGGGAGCTGTTTTTT; d_call: TRBD2; clone_size: .; v_call: TRBV30; j_call: TRBJ2-2
cdr3_aa: CASSSSGAPFYEQYF; cdr3_nt: TGTGCCAGTAGTTCTTCGGGAGCTCCGTTCTACGAGCAGTACTTC; d_call: .; clone_size: few; v_call: TRBV19; j_call: TRBJ2-7
cdr3_aa: CASSLTSKGYEQYF; cdr3_nt: TGTGCCAGCAGCTTGACTAGTAAGGGGTACGAGCAGTACTTC; d_call: .; clone_size: few; v_call: TRBV7-8; j_call: TRBJ2-7
cdr3_aa: CASSSEYPGGYYEQYF; cdr3_nt: TGTGCCAGCAGCTCAGAATATCCAGGTGGATACTACGAGCAGTACTTC; d_call: .; clone_size: .; v_call: TRBV7-9; j_call: TRBJ2-7
cdr3_aa: CATSMEDRGTGTQYF; cdr3_nt: TGTGCCACCAGCATGGAGGACAGGGGCACAGGTACGCAGTATTTT; d_call: TRBD1; clone_size: .; v_call: TRBV15; j_call: TRBJ2-3